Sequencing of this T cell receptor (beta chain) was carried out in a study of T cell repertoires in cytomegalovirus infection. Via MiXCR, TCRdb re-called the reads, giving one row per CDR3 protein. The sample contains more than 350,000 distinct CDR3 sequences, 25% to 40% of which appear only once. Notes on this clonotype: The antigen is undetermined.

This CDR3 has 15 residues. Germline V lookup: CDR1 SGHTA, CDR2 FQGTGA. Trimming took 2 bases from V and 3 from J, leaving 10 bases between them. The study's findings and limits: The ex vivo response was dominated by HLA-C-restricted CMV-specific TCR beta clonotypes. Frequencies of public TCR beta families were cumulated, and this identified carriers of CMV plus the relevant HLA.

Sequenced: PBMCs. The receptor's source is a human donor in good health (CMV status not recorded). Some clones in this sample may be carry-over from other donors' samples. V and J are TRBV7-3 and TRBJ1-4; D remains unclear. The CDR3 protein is CASSLEAGSNEKLFF. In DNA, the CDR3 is TGTGCCAGCAGCTTAGAGGCGGGATCTAATGAAAAACTGTTTTTT.